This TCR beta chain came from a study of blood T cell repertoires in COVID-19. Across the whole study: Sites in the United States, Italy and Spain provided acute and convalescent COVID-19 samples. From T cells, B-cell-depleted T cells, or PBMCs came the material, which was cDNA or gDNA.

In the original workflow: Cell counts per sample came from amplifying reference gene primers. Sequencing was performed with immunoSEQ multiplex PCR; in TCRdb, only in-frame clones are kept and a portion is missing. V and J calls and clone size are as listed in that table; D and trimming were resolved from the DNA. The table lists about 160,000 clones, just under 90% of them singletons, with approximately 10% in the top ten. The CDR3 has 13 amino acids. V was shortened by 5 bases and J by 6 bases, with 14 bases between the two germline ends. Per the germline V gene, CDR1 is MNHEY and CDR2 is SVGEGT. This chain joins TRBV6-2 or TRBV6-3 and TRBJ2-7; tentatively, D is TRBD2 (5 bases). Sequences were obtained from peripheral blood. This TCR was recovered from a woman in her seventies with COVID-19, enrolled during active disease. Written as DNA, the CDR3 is TGTGCCAGCAGTCTACACCCTGAGGGCGAGCAGTACTTC. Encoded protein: CASSLHPEGEQYF.